This T cell receptor (beta chain) was profiled in a study of cytomegalovirus exposure and HLA in healthy donors. As for the study in general: Caucasian-associated ancestry cluster membership applied to 75% to 85% of 398 genotyped donors. General observations from the study: It emerged from a later analysis that several of the most significant clusters appeared to be linked to common viral pathogens. When analyzed later, the rates of TCR association showed variation by HLA locus, with DRB1 the most and HLA-C the fewest. Most TCRs appeared rarely, but some public TCRs recurred in many donors.

A remark on this clone: Antigen: not known.

The germline CDR1 and CDR2 sequences are SGHTA and FQGNSA. V dropped 4 bases and J dropped 3 bases, with 19 bases sitting between them. The CDR3 extends over 17 amino acids. The PCR contained 60 Vbeta and 13 Jbeta primers. The repertoire was sequenced with immunoSEQ multiplex PCR; TCRdb's copy has only in-frame clones and lacks some. The table has 200,000 or so clones, roughly 80% seen once. This TCR was recovered from a woman younger than 45 in good health and CMV-seropositive. The sequencing sample was made of PBMCs. J is TRBJ1-5 and V is TRBV7-2, with D maybe TRBD1 (6 bases). The CDR3 DNA reads TGTGCCAGCAGCTCCCCCTTAGCGGGGGCGTACAATCAGCCCCAGCATTTT. Its protein product is CASSSPLAGAYNQPQHF.